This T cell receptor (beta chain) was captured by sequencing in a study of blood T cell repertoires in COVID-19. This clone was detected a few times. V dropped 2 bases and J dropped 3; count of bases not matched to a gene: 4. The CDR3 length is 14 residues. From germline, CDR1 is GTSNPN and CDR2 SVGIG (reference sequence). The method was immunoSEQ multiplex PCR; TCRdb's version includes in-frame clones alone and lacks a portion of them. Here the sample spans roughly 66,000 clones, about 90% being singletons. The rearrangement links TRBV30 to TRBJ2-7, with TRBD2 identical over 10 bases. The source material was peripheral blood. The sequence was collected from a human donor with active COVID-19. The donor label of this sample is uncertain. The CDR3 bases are TGTGCCTGGAGTATAACTAGCGGGATCTACGAGCAGTACTTC. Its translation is CAWSITSGIYEQYF.